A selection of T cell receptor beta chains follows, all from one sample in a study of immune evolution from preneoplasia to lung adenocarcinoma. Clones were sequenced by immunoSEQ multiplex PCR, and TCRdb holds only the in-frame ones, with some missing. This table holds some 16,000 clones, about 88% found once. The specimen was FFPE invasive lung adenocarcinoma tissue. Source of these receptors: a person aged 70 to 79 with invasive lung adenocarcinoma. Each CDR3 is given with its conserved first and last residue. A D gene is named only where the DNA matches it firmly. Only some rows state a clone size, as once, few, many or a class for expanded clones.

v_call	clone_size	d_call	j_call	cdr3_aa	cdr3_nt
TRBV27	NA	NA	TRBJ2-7	CASSSTGGLMAYEQYF	TGTGCCAGCAGTTCAACCGGCGGGCTGATGGCCTACGAGCAGTACTTC
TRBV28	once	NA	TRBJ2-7	CASSSIGLSQEQYF	TGTGCCAGCAGTTCCATAGGACTCTCTCAGGAGCAGTACTTC
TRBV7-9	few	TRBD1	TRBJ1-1	CASSLGGTGAQGQAFF	TGTGCCAGCAGCTTAGGCGGGACAGGGGCGCAGGGCCAAGCTTTCTTT
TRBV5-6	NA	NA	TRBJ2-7	CASSHRTGVAYEQYF	TGTGCCAGCAGCCATCGAACCGGGGTTGCCTACGAGCAGTACTTC
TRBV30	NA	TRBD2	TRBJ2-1	CACRDSGAYNEQFF	TGTGCCTGCAGGGATAGCGGGGCATACAATGAGCAGTTCTTC
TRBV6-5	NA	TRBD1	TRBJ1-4	CASSPQGAVGEKLFF	TGTGCCAGCAGTCCCCAGGGGGCGGTTGGTGAAAAACTGTTTTTT
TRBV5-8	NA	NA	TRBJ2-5	CASSQDGGETQYF	TGTGCCAGCAGCCAAGACGGCGGGGAGACTCAGTACTTC
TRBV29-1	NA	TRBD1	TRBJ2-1	CSVARGTGYNEQFF	TGCAGCGTTGCCCGAGGGACAGGGTACAATGAGCAGTTCTTC
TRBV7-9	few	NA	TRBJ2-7	CASSDGGYEQYF	TGTGCCAGCTCTGACGGGGGCTACGAGCAGTACTTC
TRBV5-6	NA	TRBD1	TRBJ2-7	CASSEDRDSYEQYF	TGTGCCAGCAGCGAGGACAGGGACTCCTACGAGCAGTACTTC
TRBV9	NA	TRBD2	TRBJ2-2	CASSDPGLAGGNTGELFF	TGTGCCAGCAGCGATCCGGGACTAGCGGGAGGGAATACCGGGGAGCTGTTTTTT
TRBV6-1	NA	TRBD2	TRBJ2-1	CASSEVFSGSVGYNEQFF	TGTGCCAGCAGTGAAGTCTTTAGCGGGAGTGTAGGGTACAATGAGCAGTTCTTC
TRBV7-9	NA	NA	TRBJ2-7	CASSTQTSIYEQYF	TGTGCCAGCAGCACCCAGACTAGTATCTACGAGCAGTACTTC
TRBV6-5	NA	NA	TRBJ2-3	CASRTVGGQGTQYF	TGTGCCAGCAGAACGGTGGGAGGTCAAGGTACGCAGTATTTT
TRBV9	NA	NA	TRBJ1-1	CASSAWTGLLNTEAFF	TGTGCCAGCAGCGCTTGGACGGGACTCTTGAACACTGAAGCTTTCTTT
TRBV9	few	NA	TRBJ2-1	CASSVVSVDNEQFF	TGTGCCAGCAGCGTAGTATCTGTTGACAATGAGCAGTTCTTC
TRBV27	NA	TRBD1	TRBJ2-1	CASSTPGQVPNEQFF	TGTGCCAGCAGTACTCCGGGACAGGTACCCAATGAGCAGTTCTTC
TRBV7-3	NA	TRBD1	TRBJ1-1	CASSPRGDRYSEAFF	TGTGCCAGCAGCCCAAGGGGGGACAGATACTCTGAAGCTTTCTTT
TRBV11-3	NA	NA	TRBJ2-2	CASSPASNTGELFF	TGTGCCAGCAGCCCGGCTAGCAACACCGGGGAGCTGTTTTTT
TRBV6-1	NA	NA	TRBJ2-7	CAAGNGGYEQYF	TGTGCCGCCGGGAACGGAGGCTACGAGCAGTACTTC
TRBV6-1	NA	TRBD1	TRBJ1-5	CASSDSTGPDQPQHF	TGTGCCAGCAGTGACTCGACAGGGCCGGATCAGCCCCAGCATTTT
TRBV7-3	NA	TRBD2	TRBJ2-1	CASRFTSGAGGEQFF	TGTGCCAGCAGGTTTACTAGCGGGGCCGGAGGGGAGCAGTTCTTC
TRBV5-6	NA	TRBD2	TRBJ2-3	CASSLNLADTDTQYF	TGTGCCAGCAGCCTCAATCTAGCGGACACAGATACGCAGTATTTT
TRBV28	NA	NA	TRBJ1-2	CASSLGGPGGNTYGYTF	TGTGCCAGCAGTTTAGGTGGCCCCGGAGGGAATACCTATGGCTACACCTTC
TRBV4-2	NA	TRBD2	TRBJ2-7	CASSQRLADSYEQYF	TGTGCCAGCAGCCAGAGACTAGCGGACTCCTACGAGCAGTACTTC
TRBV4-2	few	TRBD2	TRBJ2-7	CASSQTSGGASYEQYF	TGTGCCAGCAGCCAAACTAGCGGGGGGGCCTCCTACGAGCAGTACTTC
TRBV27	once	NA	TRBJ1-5	CASGEGDQPQHF	TGTGCCAGCGGTGAGGGAGATCAGCCCCAGCATTTT
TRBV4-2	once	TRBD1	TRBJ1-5	CASSQDPDRDNQPQHF	TGTGCCAGCAGCCAAGATCCGGACAGGGACAATCAGCCCCAGCATTTT
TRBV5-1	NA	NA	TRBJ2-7	CASSLGGVDEQYF	TGCGCCAGCAGCTTGGGGGGTGTTGACGAGCAGTACTTC
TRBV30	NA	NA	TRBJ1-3	CAWSVLSNTIYF	TGTGCCTGGAGTGTACTTTCCAACACCATATATTTT
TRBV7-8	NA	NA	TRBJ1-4	CASSLAQRGLNEKLFF	TGTGCCAGCAGCTTAGCTCAAAGGGGCCTTAATGAAAAACTGTTTTTT
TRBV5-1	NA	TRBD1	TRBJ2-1	CASSSRQGTYNEQFF	TGCGCCAGCAGCTCCCGACAGGGGACCTACAATGAGCAGTTCTTC
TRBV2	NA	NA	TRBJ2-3	CASNGPFTDTQYF	TGTGCCAGCAATGGACCTTTCACAGATACGCAGTATTTT
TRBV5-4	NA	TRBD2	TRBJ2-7	CASSLSGGSYEQYF	TGTGCCAGCAGCTTGAGCGGGGGCTCCTACGAGCAGTACTTC
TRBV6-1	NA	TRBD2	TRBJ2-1	CASSAGGVYNEQFF	TGTGCCAGCAGTGCCGGGGGGGTCTACAATGAGCAGTTCTTC
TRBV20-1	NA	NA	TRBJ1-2	CSATSDRGYTF	TGCAGTGCTACCTCCGACCGAGGCTACACCTTC
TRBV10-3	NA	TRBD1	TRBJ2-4	CAISDTGEAKNIQYF	TGTGCCATCAGTGATACAGGGGAAGCCAAAAACATTCAGTACTTC
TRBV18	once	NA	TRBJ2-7	CASSLEQSSYEQYF	TGTGCCAGCTCACTAGAACAGAGCTCCTACGAGCAGTACTTC
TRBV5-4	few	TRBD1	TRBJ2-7	CASSLGTGYEQYF	TGTGCCAGCAGCTTGGGGACAGGCTACGAGCAGTACTTC
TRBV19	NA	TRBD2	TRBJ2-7	CASRSGGLGGVRQYF	TGTGCCAGTAGGTCTGGGGGACTAGGAGGGGTGCGGCAGTACTTC
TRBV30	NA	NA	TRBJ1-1	CAWRDMGLNTEAFF	TGTGCCTGGAGGGACATGGGTTTGAACACTGAAGCTTTCTTT
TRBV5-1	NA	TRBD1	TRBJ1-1	CASSLSGTGGTEAFF	TGCGCCAGCAGCTTGAGCGGGACAGGGGGCACTGAAGCTTTCTTT
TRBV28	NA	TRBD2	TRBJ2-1	CASSSLGAGGSVEQFF	TGTGCCAGCAGTTCCCTTGGGGCGGGGGGTTCGGTTGAGCAGTTCTTC
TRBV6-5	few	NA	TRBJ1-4	CASSEDSGNEKLFF	TGTGCCAGCAGCGAGGACAGCGGGAATGAAAAACTGTTTTTT
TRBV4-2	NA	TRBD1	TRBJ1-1	CASSHGQGAVTEAFF	TGTGCCAGCAGCCACGGACAGGGGGCAGTCACTGAAGCTTTCTTT
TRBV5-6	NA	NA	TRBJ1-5	CASSLGFGNQPQHF	TGTGCCAGCAGCTTGGGCTTCGGCAATCAGCCCCAGCATTTT
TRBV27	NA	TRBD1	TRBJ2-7	CASSSIRTGPSYEQYF	TGTGCCAGCAGTTCAATAAGGACAGGGCCCTCCTACGAGCAGTACTTC
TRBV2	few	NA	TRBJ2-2	CASSPLGPLNTGELFF	TGTGCCAGCAGTCCCTTGGGACCCTTGAACACCGGGGAGCTGTTTTTT
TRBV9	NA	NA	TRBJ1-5	CASSLRPGGGNQPQHF	TGTGCCAGCAGCCTCCGACCGGGCGGCGGCAATCAGCCCCAGCATTTT
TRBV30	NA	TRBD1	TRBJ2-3	CAWSRSRDRGIRSTDTQYF	TGTGCCTGGAGTAGAAGTCGGGACAGAGGGATTAGGAGCACAGATACGCAGTATTTT
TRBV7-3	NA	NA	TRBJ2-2	CASSLQLGPGELFF	TGTGCCAGCAGCTTACAGTTAGGTCCCGGGGAGCTGTTTTTT
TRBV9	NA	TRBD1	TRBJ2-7	CASSPSGTGGGEQYF	TGTGCCAGCAGCCCGAGTGGGACAGGGGGGGGCGAGCAGTACTTC
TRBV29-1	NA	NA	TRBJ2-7	CSVSSGLFYEQYF	TGCAGCGTTTCGAGCGGCCTATTCTACGAGCAGTACTTC
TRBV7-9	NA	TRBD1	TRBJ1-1	CASRDRGPPPNTEAFF	TGTGCCAGCAGGGACAGGGGACCCCCCCCCAACACTGAAGCTTTCTTT
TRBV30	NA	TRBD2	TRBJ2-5	CAYGGAETQYF	TGTGCCTACGGGGGGGCGGAGACCCAGTACTTC